This entry lists 27 T cell receptor beta chains sequenced from one sample in a study of cytomegalovirus exposure and HLA in healthy donors. PCR employed 60 Vbeta and 13 Jbeta primers. Some clones are missing from TCRdb's copy, which holds only in-frame ones; the method was immunoSEQ multiplex PCR. The repertoire holds under 200,000 clones, with roughly 80% as singletons. What was sequenced was PBMCs. Receptors originate from a young woman in good health and CMV-seropositive.

The CDR3 region has the DNA TGTGCCAGTAGTATTGGACAGCGGAACACTGAAGCTTTCTTT. Translating gives CASSIGQRNTEAFF. The chain carries TRBV19 and TRBJ1-1; a possible D gene is TRBD1 (6 bases). CDR1 and CDR2 from the germline V gene are LNHDA and SQIVND (reference sequence). There are 14 residues in the CDR3. V was cut by 3 bases and J by 1 base, with 9 bases left in between.

The chain is built from TRBV5-4 and TRBJ1-2, with TRBD1 matching over 10 bases. The V and J ends lost 3 bases and 7 bases, in that order; junction bases with no gene match: 12. Germline CDR1 SGHNT, CDR2 YYREEE (reference sequence). The CDR3 spans 16 residues. The CDR3 DNA follows: TGTGCCAGCAGCTCACCCCGACAGGGGGCCTATTTTGGCTACACCTTC. Amino acid sequence: CASSSPRQGAYFGYTF.

CDR3 in DNA: TGCGCCAGCAGCCAAGACGGACAGTCCACAGATACGCAGTATTTT. Its protein product is CASSQDGQSTDTQYF. This rearrangement joins TRBV4-1 to TRBJ2-3, with D possibly being TRBD1 (6 bases). The CDR3 sequence is 15 residues long. In germline, CDR1 is MGHRA, CDR2 YSYEKL. V was shortened by 0 bases and J by 2 bases, with 9 bases between the two germline ends.

The V call is TRBV5-1, the J call TRBJ2-7; D is unresolved. This CDR3 comprises 13 residues. The V end was cut by 0 bases, the J end by 4 bases, with 8 bases between. CDR1 is SGHRS, CDR2 YFSETQ, per germline. The CDR3: CASSLEHLYEQYF. CDR3 DNA sequence: TGCGCCAGCAGCTTGGAACACCTTTACGAGCAGTACTTC. The full variable domain, with the rest looked up from reference TRBV5-1 and TRBJ2-7, is KAGVTQTPRYLIKTRGQQVTLSCSPISGHRSVSWYQQTPGQGLQFLFEYFSETQRNKGNFPGRFSGRQFSNSRSEMNVSTLELGDSALYLCASSLEHLYEQYFGPGTRLTVT.

The chain couples TRBV18 to TRBJ2-1; 10 positions match TRBD2. The CDR3 consists of 15 residues. V shed 4 bases, J shed 3 bases, and the junction held 3 bases outside the gene matches. CDR1 and CDR2 (germline): KGHSH, LQKENI. CDR3 residues: CASSRGLADYNEQFF. As DNA, the CDR3 is TGTGCCAGCTCACGTGGACTAGCGGACTACAATGAGCAGTTCTTC.

V gene TRBV30 combines with J gene TRBJ1-3; 8 bases match TRBD1. CDR3 length: 14 residues. CDR1 and CDR2 (germline): GTSNPN, SVGIG (reference sequence). The ends lost 5 bases at V and 0 bases at J; junction bases unmatched: 3. CDR3 sequence (DNA): TGTGCCTGGCACGGGACAGGCTCTGGAAACACCATATATTTT. Translating it yields CAWHGTGSGNTIYF.

DNA for the CDR3: TGCGCCAGCAGCTTGGGGCTAGTCACGACAGATACGCAGTATTTT. This codes for CASSLGLVTTDTQYF. The rearrangement joins TRBV5-1 to TRBJ2-3; D gene ambiguous. The CDR3 spans 15 residues. Germline CDR1 reads SGHRS; CDR2 reads YFSETQ. Trimming took off 0 bases at V and 3 bases at J, with 11 bases between the two ends.

The chain carries TRBV14 and TRBJ1-2, with TRBD1 matching 9 bases. The CDR3 runs to 16 residues. V gave up 4 bases and J gave up 6 bases; unmatched junction bases: 12. Germline loops: CDR1 SGHDN, CDR2 FVKESK. The CDR3 region is CASSLIRPGQGNGYTF. Here the CDR3 DNA reads TGTGCCAGCAGCCTTATCCGACCGGGACAGGGAAATGGCTACACCTTC.

The CDR3 spells CASSFRVTSTDTQYF. CDR3 DNA: TGTGCCAGCAGCTTCCGGGTTACTAGCACAGATACGCAGTATTTT. The V call is TRBV7-2, the J call TRBJ2-3, with D hard to call. CDR1 SGHTA and CDR2 FQGNSA come from the germline V gene. The ends were cut back, 3 bases at V and 0 bases at J, with 10 bases in the middle. The CDR3 has 15 residues.

This rearrangement joins TRBV28 to TRBJ1-6; 7 bases match TRBD1. The V gene's germline CDR1 is MDHEN and CDR2 SYDVKM. This CDR3 is built from 13 residues. With V trimmed by 6 bases and J by 9 bases, 5 bases remained unmatched. The CDR3 DNA reads as TGTGCCAGCAGGGCACCAGGGGGTTCACCCCTCCACTTT. It encodes CASRAPGGSPLHF.

The CDR3 here is CASSFDRTYEQYF. The CDR3 bases are TGTGCCAGCAGCTTTGACAGGACATACGAGCAGTACTTC. The chain links TRBV5-5 to TRBJ2-5; tentatively, D is TRBD1 (6 bases). The DNA end lines up better with TRBJ2-7; the J call may be wrong. Per the germline V gene, CDR1 is SGHKS and CDR2 is YYEKEE (reference sequence). The CDR3 loop spans 13 amino acids.

This chain connects TRBV7-8 to TRBJ2-5; 8 bases fit TRBD2. This CDR3 comprises 11 residues. Germline assignment: CDR1 SGHVS and CDR2 FQNEAQ. V lost 8 bases, J lost 9 bases, and 5 bases stayed unmatched. CDR3 in amino acids: CASDGGAAQYF. CDR3 sequence (DNA): TGTGCCAGCGACGGGGGGGCGGCCCAGTACTTC.

The rearrangement links TRBV4-3 to TRBJ1-4, with a possible D match to TRBD1 (6 bases). CDR3 length equals 18 residues. Germline values: CDR1 LGHNA, CDR2 YSLEER. Trimming took 0 bases from V and 7 from J, leaving 21 bases between them. The CDR3 DNA reads TGCGCCAGCAGCCAAGATGATAGAAGGGGGGAGGGGGGTGAAAAACTGTTTTTT. Protein: CASSQDDRRGEGGEKLFF.

The V call is TRBV4-3, the J call TRBJ2-7; 8 nucleotides match TRBD2. Germline assignment: CDR1 LGHNA and CDR2 YSLEER. CDR3 length: 14 residues. With 3 bases clipped from V and 0 bases from J, the junction kept 1 base outside the gene matches. CDR3 residues: CASSQTSASYEQYF. DNA of the CDR3: TGCGCCAGCAGCCAGACTAGCGCCTCCTACGAGCAGTACTTC.

J is TRBJ1-2 and V is TRBV14; D unresolved. Trimming left V 1 base short and J 8 bases short, with 11 bases between. Germline CDR1 reads SGHDN; CDR2 reads FVKESK. The CDR3 contains 13 residues. CDR3 amino acids: CASSQAKVSGYTF. The CDR3 DNA reads as TGTGCCAGCAGCCAAGCGAAGGTTAGCGGCTACACCTTC.

This rearrangement joins TRBV6-1 to TRBJ2-5; possibly TRBD2 for D (6 bases). Germline loops: CDR1 MNHNS, CDR2 SASEGT. With 4 bases removed from V and 3 bases from J, the gap between germline ends came to 9 bases. This CDR3 contains 13 residues. The CDR3 is CASSGWTKETQYF. The CDR3 nucleotides read TGTGCCAGCAGTGGGTGGACTAAAGAGACCCAGTACTTC.

This clone was seen more than once but under ten times. This chain joins TRBV7-9 and TRBJ2-6; 9 bases line up with TRBD1. Germline CDR1 reads SEHNR; CDR2 reads FQNEAQ (reference sequence). The CDR3 length is 15 residues. Trimming cost V 4 bases and J 2 bases; bases outside gene matches: 0. In DNA form, the CDR3 reads TGTGCCAGCAGCTACAGGGGGCCTGGGGCCAACGTCCTGACTTTC. It codes for CASSYRGPGANVLTF.

The V call is TRBV5-4, the J call TRBJ2-1; the D is unclear. The germline V and J ends were trimmed by 2 bases and 9 bases, with 6 bases remaining between them. Germline-derived CDR1 and CDR2 are SGHNT and YYREEE (reference sequence). The CDR3 runs 11 residues. The CDR3 coding sequence is TGTGCCAGCAGCTTATATGTTGAGCAGTTCTTC. Its protein is CASSLYVEQFF.

The chain uses TRBV15 and TRBJ1-2; no clear D. The CDR3 has 13 residues. Germline CDR1 is LNHNV and CDR2 is YYDKDF (reference sequence). Trimming shortened V by 1 base and J by 4 bases, and 7 bases separated the two germline ends. CDR3 sequence reads: CATSRGLIYGYTF. The DNA for the CDR3 is TGTGCCACCAGCAGAGGACTGATCTATGGCTACACCTTC.

The chain is built from TRBV7-9 and TRBJ2-5; weak D call: TRBD1 (6 bases). V was clipped by 3 bases and J by 9 bases, with 14 bases between them. The CDR3 loop spans 13 amino acids. The V gene's germline CDR1 is SEHNR and CDR2 FQNEAQ (reference sequence). CDR3 in amino acids: CASSLATSGAQYF. For the CDR3, the DNA is TGTGCCAGCAGCTTGGCCACATCAGGGGCCCAGTACTTC. Full variable domain (rest looked up from reference TRBV7-9 and TRBJ2-5): DTGVSQNPRHKITKRGQNVTFRCDPISEHNRLYWYRQTLGQGPEFLTYFQNEAQLEKSRLLSDRFSAERPKGSFSTLEIQRTEQGDSAMYLCASSLATSGAQYFGPGTRLLVL.

V is TRBV4-3 and J is TRBJ1-2, with TRBD1 identical over 10 bases. CDR1 is LGHNA and CDR2 is YSLEER in the germline V gene. This CDR3 region has 15 residues. V lost 0 bases, J lost 7 bases, and 5 bases stayed unmatched. CDR3 residues: CASSQDATGGIGYTF. CDR3 coding DNA: TGCGCCAGCAGCCAAGATGCGACAGGGGGCATTGGCTACACCTTC.

The rearrangement links TRBV19 to TRBJ2-7; D is perhaps TRBD1 (5 bases). The CDR3 is 12 residues long. Germline lookup yields CDR1 LNHDA and CDR2 SQIVND (reference sequence). V lost 2 bases, J lost 7 bases, and 9 bases lay in between. CDR3 amino acids: CASSIRGGEQYF. The CDR3 DNA follows: TGTGCCAGTAGTATAAGGGGTGGGGAGCAGTACTTC.

The rearrangement joins TRBV27 to TRBJ2-2; a weak D match, TRBD1 (6 bases). CDR1 MNHEY and CDR2 SMNVEV come from the germline V gene (reference sequence). This CDR3 has 16 residues. Trimming removed 5 bases from V and 4 bases from J, with 17 bases in between. CDR3 bases: TGTGCCAGCAGTACGGACGCAGGGGCGGGCACCGGGGAGCTGTTTTTT. Residues: CASSTDAGAGTGELFF.

This clone came up once. The genes are TRBV29-1 and TRBJ2-1, with 9 bases matching TRBD2. Germline trimming cut 0 bases from V and 4 bases from J; bases unmatched to any gene: 7. The CDR3 runs 16 residues. Germline V gene data show CDR1 as SQVTM and CDR2 as ANQGSEA. The CDR3 spells CSVEDPSSGGYNEQFF. The CDR3 DNA reads as TGCAGCGTTGAAGATCCGTCGAGCGGGGGGTACAATGAGCAGTTCTTC.

This chain joins TRBV4-2 and TRBJ1-1; tentative D call: TRBD1 (6 bases). This CDR3 has 15 amino acids. The V and J ends lost 0 bases and 2 bases respectively, with 10 bases between them. Germline CDR1 and CDR2: LGHNA and YNFKEQ. CDR3: CASSQEGGGNTEAFF. The CDR3 DNA is TGTGCCAGCAGCCAAGAAGGGGGGGGTAACACTGAAGCTTTCTTT.

V usage is TRBV27 and J usage is TRBJ2-3; D is possibly TRBD2 (5 bases). The CDR3 covers 16 residues. Germline loops: CDR1 MNHEY, CDR2 SMNVEV (reference sequence). With 3 bases removed from V and 5 bases from J, the gap between germline ends came to 18 bases. The CDR3 loop is CASSFLGINEEDTQYF. In DNA form, the CDR3 reads TGTGCCAGCAGTTTCCTCGGGATCAATGAGGAAGATACGCAGTATTTT.

CDR3 DNA sequence: TGTGCCAGCAGTTACCCTCAAGCTTTCTTT. Its translation is CASSYPQAFF. The V gene is TRBV6-6, the J gene TRBJ1-1, with D unclear. The germline V gene encodes CDR1 MNHNY and CDR2 SVGAGI (reference sequence). CDR3 length equals 10 residues. V was clipped by 2 bases and J by 9 bases, with 4 bases between them.